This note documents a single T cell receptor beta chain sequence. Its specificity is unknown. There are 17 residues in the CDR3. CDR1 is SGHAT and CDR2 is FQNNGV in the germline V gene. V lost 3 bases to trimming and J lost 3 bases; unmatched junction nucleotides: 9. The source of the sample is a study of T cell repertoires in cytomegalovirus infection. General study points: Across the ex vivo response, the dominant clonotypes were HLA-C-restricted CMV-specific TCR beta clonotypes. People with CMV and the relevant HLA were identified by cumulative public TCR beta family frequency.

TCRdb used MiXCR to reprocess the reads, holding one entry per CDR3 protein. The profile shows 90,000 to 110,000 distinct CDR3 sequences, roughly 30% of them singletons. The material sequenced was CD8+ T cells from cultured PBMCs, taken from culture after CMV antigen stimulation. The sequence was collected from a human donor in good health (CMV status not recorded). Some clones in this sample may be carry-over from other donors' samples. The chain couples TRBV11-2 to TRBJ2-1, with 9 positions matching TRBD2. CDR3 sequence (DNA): TGTGCCAGCAGCTTTGCGGGCGGGGGGGCCGGCTACAATGAGCAGTTCTTC. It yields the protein CASSFAGGGAGYNEQFF.